This TCR beta chain was observed in a study of blood T cells in healthy people across ages. Total RNA, at least 6 micrograms per sample, was extracted from PBMCs. Alongside a J-beta primer mix, a sample-barcoded 5' primer served in a second PCR lasting about 7 to 11 cycles. One entry per CDR3 protein results from TCRdb running MiXCR on the 5' RACE reads. Of around 800,000 distinct CDR3 sequences listed, around 24% are singletons. Comment on this clonotype: What it recognizes is unknown. At one boundary the junction diverges from the germline segment, which might be a read error.

The study, taken as a whole, reports: Using unsorted PBMCs precluded a conclusive naive versus antigen-experienced comparison.

The CDR3 is 14 amino acids. CDR1 is MNHNY and CDR2 is SVGAGI in the germline V gene (reference sequence). Another study also made use of these data, one on T cells of mothers and their children. Per that study: Over five children and their three healthy Caucasian mothers were the donors.

The clonotype originates from a boy aged 10-17 years in good health. The gene calls are TRBV6-6 and TRBJ1-2; unclear D gene. Sample: blood. Here the CDR3 reads CASSYGKDLYGHTF. For the CDR3, the DNA is TGTGCCAGCAGTTACGGAAAGGATCTCTATGGCCACACCTTC.